This record looks at one T cell receptor beta chain sequence and its context. These data originate in a study of blood T cell repertoires in COVID-19. As handled by the study authors: Estimated nucleated cell counts came from reference gene primer amplification. Generated by immunoSEQ multiplex PCR, the TCRdb table keeps only in-frame clones and is missing some. V and J calls and clone size follow that table, whereas D and trimming were derived from the DNA. The sample consists of roughly 200,000 clones, approximately 89% of them appearing once. The CDR3 sequence is 12 residues long. V was clipped by 5 bases and J by 4 bases, with 7 bases between them. Per germline, CDR1 LNHDA and CDR2 SQIVND (reference sequence).

The V call is TRBV19, the J call TRBJ2-3; D is unresolved. The TCR was taken from a man in his forties who had recovered from COVID-19. The sample taken for sequencing was PBMCs or T cells enriched from blood (not recorded which). The CDR3 here is CASSLLADTQYF. CDR3 nucleotide sequence: TGTGCCAGTAGTTTACTCGCAGATACGCAGTATTTT.